In its sample, the clone carrying this TCR beta chain was seen once. Libraries were prepared by immunoSEQ multiplex PCR; TCRdb keeps only in-frame clonotypes and omits some of them. The sample contains approximately 6,000 clones, 70% to 80% of which appear only once. Between the trimmed V and J ends, which lost 4 bases and 0 bases, there was a span of 19 bases. The CDR3 spans 17 residues. Germline V gene sequence: CDR1 LGHNA, CDR2 YSLEER. This entry belongs to a study of T cell clones after liver transplantation. About the study: Tolerance: complete withdrawal held at least one year, liver enzymes staying within twice normal.

The J gene is TRBJ2-7, the V gene TRBV4-3, with a tentative D call TRBD2 (6 bases). The sample was CD8+ T cells from blood, taken 24 months after liver transplant. This receptor was taken from a human patient who received a liver transplant. The graft donor may have given rise to some T cells. DNA for the CDR3: TGCGCCAGCAGCCTCGCCAGGGAGGCGGGGATCTCCTACGAGCAGTACTTC. It specifies CASSLAREAGISYEQYF.